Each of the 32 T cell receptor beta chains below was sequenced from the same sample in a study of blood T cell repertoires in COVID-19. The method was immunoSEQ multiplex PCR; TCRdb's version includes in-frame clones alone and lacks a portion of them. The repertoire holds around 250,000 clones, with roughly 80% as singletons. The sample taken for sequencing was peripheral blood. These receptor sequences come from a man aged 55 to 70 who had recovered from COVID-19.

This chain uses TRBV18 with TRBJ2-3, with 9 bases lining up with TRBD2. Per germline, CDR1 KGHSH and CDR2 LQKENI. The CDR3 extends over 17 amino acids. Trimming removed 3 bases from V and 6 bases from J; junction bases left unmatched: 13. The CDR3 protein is CASSPGLGGGGQDTQYF. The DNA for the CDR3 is TGTGCCAGCTCACCCGGTCTCGGCGGGGGGGGTCAGGATACGCAGTATTTT.

The CDR3 loop is CASSQGAGREHIQYF. The CDR3 DNA reads TGTGCCAGCAGCCAAGGGGCAGGGCGAGAGCACATTCAGTACTTC. The V and J genes are TRBV14 and TRBJ2-4; possible D gene TRBD1, 5 bases. The CDR3 is 15 amino acids. V was trimmed by 1 base and J by 8 bases, leaving 15 bases between them. Looked up from germline, CDR1 is SGHDN and CDR2 is FVKESK.

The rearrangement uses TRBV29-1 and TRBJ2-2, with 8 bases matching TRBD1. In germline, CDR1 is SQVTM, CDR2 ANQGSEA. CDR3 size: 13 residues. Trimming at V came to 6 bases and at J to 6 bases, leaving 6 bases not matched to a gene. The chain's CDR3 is CSVRRDRSGELFF. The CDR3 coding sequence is TGCAGCGTGCGACGGGACAGGTCCGGGGAGCTGTTTTTT.

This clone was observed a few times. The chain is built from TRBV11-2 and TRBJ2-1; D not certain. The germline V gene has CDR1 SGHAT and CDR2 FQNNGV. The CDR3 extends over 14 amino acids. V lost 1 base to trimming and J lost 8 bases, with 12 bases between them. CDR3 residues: CASSLVGRQDEQFF. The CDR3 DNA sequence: TGTGCCAGCAGCTTAGTGGGTAGACAAGATGAGCAGTTCTTC.

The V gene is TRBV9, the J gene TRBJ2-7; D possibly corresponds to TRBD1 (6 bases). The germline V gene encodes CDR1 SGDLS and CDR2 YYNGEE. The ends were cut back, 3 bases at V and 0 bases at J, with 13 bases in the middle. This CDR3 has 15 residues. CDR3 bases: TGTGCCAGCAGCGCCCAGACAGGAATCTCCTACGAGCAGTACTTC. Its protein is CASSAQTGISYEQYF.

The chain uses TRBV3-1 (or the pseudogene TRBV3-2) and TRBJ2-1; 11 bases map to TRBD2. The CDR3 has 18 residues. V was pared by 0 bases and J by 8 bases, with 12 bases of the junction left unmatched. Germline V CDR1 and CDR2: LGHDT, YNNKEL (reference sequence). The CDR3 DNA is TGTGCCAGCAGCCAAGATAGGAAACTACTAGCGGGAGAGGATGAGCAGTTCTTC. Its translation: CASSQDRKLLAGEDEQFF.

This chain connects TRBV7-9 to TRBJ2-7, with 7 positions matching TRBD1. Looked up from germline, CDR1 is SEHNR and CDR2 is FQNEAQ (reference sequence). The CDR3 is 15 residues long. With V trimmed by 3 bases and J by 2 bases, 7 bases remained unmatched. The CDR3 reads CASSFGPQGAYEQYF. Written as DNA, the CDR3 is TGTGCCAGCAGCTTTGGGCCCCAGGGGGCCTACGAGCAGTACTTC.

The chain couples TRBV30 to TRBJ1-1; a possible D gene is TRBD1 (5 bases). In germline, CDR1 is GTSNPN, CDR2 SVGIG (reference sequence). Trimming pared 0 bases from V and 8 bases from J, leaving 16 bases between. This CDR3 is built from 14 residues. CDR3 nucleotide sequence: TGTGCCTGGAGTGTACGCTGGCAGGGCGAGGAAGCTTTCTTT. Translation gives CAWSVRWQGEEAFF. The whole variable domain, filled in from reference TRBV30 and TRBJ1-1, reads SQTIHQWPATLVQPVGSPLSLECTVEGTSNPNLYWYRQAAGRGLQLLFYSVGIGQISSEVPQNLSASRPQDRQFILSSKKLLLSDSGFYLCAWSVRWQGEEAFFGQGTRLTVV.

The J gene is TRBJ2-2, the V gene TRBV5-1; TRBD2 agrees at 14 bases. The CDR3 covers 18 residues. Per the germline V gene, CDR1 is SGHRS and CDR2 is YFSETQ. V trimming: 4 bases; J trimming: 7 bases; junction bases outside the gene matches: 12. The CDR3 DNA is TGCGCCAGCAGCCCTTCGACTAGCGGGGGGGCTTCGGACGGGGAGCTGTTTTTT. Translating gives CASSPSTSGGASDGELFF.

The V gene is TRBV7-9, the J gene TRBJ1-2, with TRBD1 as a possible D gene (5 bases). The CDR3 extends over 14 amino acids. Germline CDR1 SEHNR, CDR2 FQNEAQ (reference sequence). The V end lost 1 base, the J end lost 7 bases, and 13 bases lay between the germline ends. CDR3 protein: CASSLVTAQGGYTF. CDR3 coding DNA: TGTGCCAGCAGCTTAGTTACAGCCCAGGGTGGCTACACCTTC.

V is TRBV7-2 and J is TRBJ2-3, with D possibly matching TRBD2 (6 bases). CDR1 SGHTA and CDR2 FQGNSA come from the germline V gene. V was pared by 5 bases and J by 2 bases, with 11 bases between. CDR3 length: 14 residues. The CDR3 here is CASSGEVPTDTQYF. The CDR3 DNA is TGTGCCAGCAGCGGGGAGGTGCCCACAGATACGCAGTATTTT.

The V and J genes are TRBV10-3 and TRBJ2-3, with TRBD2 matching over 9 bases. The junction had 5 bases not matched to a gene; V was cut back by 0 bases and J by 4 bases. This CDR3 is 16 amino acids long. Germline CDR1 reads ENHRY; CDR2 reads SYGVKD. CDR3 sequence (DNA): TGTGCCATCAGTGAGTCCGGGCGGGGGGGCGCAGATACGCAGTATTTT. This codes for CAISESGRGGADTQYF.

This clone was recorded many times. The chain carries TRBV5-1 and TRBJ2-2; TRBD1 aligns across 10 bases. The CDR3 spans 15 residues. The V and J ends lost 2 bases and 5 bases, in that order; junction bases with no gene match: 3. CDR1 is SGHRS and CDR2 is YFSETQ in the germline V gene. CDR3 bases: TGCGCCAGCAGCTTTGACAGGGGGCGAACCGGGGAGCTGTTTTTT. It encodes CASSFDRGRTGELFF.

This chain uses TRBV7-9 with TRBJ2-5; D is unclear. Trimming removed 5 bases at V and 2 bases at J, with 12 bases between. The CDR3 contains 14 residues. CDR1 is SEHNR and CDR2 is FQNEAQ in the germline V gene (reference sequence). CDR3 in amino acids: CASSEWLQQETQYF. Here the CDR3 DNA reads TGTGCCAGCAGCGAGTGGTTGCAACAAGAGACCCAGTACTTC. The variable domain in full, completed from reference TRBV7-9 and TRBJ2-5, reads DTGVSQNPRHKITKRGQNVTFRCDPISEHNRLYWYRQTLGQGPEFLTYFQNEAQLEKSRLLSDRFSAERPKGSFSTLEIQRTEQGDSAMYLCASSEWLQQETQYFGPGTRLLVL.

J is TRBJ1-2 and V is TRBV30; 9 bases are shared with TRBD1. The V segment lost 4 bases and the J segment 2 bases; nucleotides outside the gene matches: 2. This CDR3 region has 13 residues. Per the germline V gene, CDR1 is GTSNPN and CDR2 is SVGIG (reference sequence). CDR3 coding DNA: TGTGCCTGGAAGGACAGGGGAAACTATGGCTACACCTTC. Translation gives CAWKDRGNYGYTF.

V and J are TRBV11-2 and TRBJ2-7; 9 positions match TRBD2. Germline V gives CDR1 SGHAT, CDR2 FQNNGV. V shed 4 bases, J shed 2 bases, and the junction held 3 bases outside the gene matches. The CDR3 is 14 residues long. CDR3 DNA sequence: TGTGCCAGCAGCTCTGCGGGAGGGCCCTACGAGCAGTACTTC. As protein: CASSSAGGPYEQYF.

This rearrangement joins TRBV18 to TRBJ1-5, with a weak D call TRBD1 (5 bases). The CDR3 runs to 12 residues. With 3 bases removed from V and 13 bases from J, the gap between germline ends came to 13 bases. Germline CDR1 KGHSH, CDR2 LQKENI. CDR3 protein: CASSPGQGFQHF. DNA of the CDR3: TGTGCCAGCTCACCGGGGCAGGGTTTTCAGCATTTT.

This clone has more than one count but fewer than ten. As DNA, the CDR3 is TGCAGCGTTGAAACCTCGGAGCACACCATATATTTT. This encodes CSVETSEHTIYF. The chain is built from TRBV29-1 and TRBJ1-3; D gene ambiguous. The V end was cut by 2 bases, the J end by 8 bases, with 10 bases between. This CDR3 comprises 12 residues. Germline loops: CDR1 SQVTM, CDR2 ANQGSEA.

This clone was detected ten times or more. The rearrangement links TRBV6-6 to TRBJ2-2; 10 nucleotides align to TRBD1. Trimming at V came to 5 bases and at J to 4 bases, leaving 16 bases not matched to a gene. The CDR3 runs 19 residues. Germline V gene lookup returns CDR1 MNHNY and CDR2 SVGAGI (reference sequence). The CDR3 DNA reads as TGTGCCAGCAGTGGATCAGGGACAGGGGACTCGGCTTTCACCGGGGAGCTGTTTTTT. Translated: CASSGSGTGDSAFTGELFF.

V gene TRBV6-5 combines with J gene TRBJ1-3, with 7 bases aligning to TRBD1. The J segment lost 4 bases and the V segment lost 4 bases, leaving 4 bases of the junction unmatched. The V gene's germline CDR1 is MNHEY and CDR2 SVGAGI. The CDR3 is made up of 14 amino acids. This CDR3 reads CASSSTGRGNTIYF. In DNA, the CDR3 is TGTGCCAGCAGTTCGACAGGGAGGGGAAACACCATATATTTT.

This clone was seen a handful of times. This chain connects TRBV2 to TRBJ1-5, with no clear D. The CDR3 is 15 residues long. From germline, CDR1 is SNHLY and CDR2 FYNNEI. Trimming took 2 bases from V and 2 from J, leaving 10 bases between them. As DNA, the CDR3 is TGTGCCAGCAGTGAAACGGGTTTTGGCAATCAGCCCCAGCATTTT. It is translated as CASSETGFGNQPQHF.

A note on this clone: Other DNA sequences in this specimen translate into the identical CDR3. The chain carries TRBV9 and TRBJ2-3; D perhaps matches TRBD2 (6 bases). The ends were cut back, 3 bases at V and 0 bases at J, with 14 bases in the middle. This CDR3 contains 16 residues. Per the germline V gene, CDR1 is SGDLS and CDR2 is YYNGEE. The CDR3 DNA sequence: TGTGCCAGCAGCGCCGGAGGTGGGGGGAGCACAGATACGCAGTATTTT. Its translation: CASSAGGGGSTDTQYF.

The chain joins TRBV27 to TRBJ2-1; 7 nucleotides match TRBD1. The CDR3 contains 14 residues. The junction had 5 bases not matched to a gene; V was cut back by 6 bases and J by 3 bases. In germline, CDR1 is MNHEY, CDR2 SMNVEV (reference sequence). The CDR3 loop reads CASREQGSYNEQFF. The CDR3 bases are TGTGCCAGCAGGGAACAGGGGAGCTACAATGAGCAGTTCTTC.

Here the CDR3 reads CASSEMGRSEKLFF. CDR3 in DNA: TGTGCCAGCAGTGAAATGGGCAGATCTGAAAAACTGTTTTTT. The V call is TRBV2, the J call TRBJ1-4, with D unresolved. Germline CDR1 reads SNHLY; CDR2 reads FYNNEI. Trimming shortened V by 2 bases and J by 7 bases, and 11 bases separated the two germline ends. The CDR3 sequence is 14 residues long.

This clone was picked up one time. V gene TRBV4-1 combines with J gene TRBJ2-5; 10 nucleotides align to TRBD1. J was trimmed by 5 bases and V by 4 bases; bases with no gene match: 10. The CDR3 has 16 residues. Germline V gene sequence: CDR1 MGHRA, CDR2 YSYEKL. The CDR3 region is CASSPRGQGILETQYF. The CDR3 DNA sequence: TGCGCCAGCAGCCCACGGGGACAGGGGATCTTGGAGACCCAGTACTTC.

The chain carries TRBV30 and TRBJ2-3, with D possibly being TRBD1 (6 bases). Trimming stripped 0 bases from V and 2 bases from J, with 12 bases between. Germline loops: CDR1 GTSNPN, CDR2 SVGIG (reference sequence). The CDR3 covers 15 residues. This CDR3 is CAWSVGDKHTDTQYF. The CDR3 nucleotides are TGTGCCTGGAGTGTCGGGGACAAACACACAGATACGCAGTATTTT.

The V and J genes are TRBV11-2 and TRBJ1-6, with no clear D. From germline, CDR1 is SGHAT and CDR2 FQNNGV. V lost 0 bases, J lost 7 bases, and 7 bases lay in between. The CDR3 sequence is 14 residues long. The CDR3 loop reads CASSLDILNSPLHF. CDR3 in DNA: TGTGCCAGCAGCTTAGATATCCTCAATTCACCCCTCCACTTT.

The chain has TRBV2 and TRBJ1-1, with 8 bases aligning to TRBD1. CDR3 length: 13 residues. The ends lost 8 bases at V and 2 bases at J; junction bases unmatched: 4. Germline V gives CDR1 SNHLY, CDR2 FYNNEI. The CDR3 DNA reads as TGTGCCAGCGGGGACAGGACTAACACTGAAGCTTTCTTT. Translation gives CASGDRTNTEAFF.

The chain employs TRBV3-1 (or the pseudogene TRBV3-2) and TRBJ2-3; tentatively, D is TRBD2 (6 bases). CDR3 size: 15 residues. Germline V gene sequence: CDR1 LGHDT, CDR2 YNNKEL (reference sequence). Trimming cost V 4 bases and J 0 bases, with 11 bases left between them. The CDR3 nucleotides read TGTGCCAGCAGCCGTTACGGGGGTAGCACAGATACGCAGTATTTT. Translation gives CASSRYGGSTDTQYF.

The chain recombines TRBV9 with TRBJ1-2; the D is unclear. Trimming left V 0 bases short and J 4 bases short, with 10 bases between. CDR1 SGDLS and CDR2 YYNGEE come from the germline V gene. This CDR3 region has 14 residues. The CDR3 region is CASSVVGGGYGYTF. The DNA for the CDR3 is TGTGCCAGCAGCGTAGTGGGAGGCGGCTATGGCTACACCTTC. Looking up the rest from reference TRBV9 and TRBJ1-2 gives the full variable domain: DSGVTQTPKHLITATGQRVTLRCSPRSGDLSVYWYQQSLDQGLQFLIQYYNGEERAKGNILERFSAQQFPDLHSELNLSSLELGDSALYFCASSVVGGGYGYTFGSGTRLTVV.

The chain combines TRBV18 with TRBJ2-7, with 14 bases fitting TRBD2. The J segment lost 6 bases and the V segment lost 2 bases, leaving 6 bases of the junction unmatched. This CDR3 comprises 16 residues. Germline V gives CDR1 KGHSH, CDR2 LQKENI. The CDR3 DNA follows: TGTGCCAGCTCACCAACCGGGACTAGCGGGAGTACCGAGCAGTACTTC. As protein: CASSPTGTSGSTEQYF.

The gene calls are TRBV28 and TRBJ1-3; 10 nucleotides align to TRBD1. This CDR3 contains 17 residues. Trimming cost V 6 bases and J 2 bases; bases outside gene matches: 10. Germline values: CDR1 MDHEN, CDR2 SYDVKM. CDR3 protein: CASRGDRDRGAGNTIYF. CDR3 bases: TGTGCCAGCAGGGGGGATCGGGACAGGGGAGCTGGAAACACCATATATTTT.